The 4 T cell receptor beta chains presented below share a single source sample, sequenced in a study of blood T cell repertoires in COVID-19. TCRdb's copy holds only in-frame clones and misses some; the assay was immunoSEQ multiplex PCR. The sample lists 250,000 to 400,000 clones; around 89% were seen once. The material sequenced was peripheral blood. The receptors here all came from a woman aged 25 to 45 with COVID-19, enrolled during active disease.

This chain links TRBV18 with TRBJ1-2, with a tentative D call TRBD1 (6 bases). Germline loops: CDR1 KGHSH, CDR2 LQKENI. The CDR3 is 15 residues long. Trimming took off 3 bases at V and 2 bases at J, with 13 bases between the two ends. The CDR3 DNA reads TGTGCCAGCTCACCGGGCCAGGGGAAAAACTATGGCTACACCTTC. Its protein is CASSPGQGKNYGYTF.

The chain carries TRBV25-1 and TRBJ1-3; D call uncertain. Germline values: CDR1 MGHDK, CDR2 SYGVNS. The ends were cut back, 6 bases at V and 10 bases at J, with 13 bases in the middle. This CDR3 region has 12 residues. The CDR3 coding sequence is TGTGCCAGCAGGGGTCCGGGTGGGACCATATATTTT. Amino acids: CASRGPGGTIYF.

This clone showed up just a few times. This chain links TRBV7-9 with TRBJ1-1, with D maybe TRBD1 (6 bases). CDR3 length: 15 residues. The V end lost 1 base, the J end lost 3 bases, and 12 bases lay between the germline ends. Germline assignment: CDR1 SEHNR and CDR2 FQNEAQ (reference sequence). The CDR3 bases are TGTGCCAGCAGCTTAGTAAGGGGGACGGACACTGAAGCTTTCTTT. This encodes CASSLVRGTDTEAFF.

The gene calls are TRBV7-2 and TRBJ1-1, with TRBD1 matching 8 bases. Germline CDR1 reads SGHTA; CDR2 reads FQGNSA. The CDR3 is made up of 14 amino acids. After removal of 5 bases from V and 0 bases from J, the junction contained 2 bases not matched to a gene. The CDR3 sequence: CASSEDRVNTEAFF. CDR3 bases: TGTGCCAGCAGCGAGGACAGGGTGAACACTGAAGCTTTCTTT. Supplemented by reference TRBV7-2 and TRBJ1-1, the full variable domain reads GAGVSQSPSNKVTEKGKDVELRCDPISGHTALYWYRQSLGQGLEFLIYFQGNSAPDKSGLPSDRFSAERTGGSVSTLTIQRTQQEDSAVYLCASSEDRVNTEAFFGQGTRLTVV.